This TCR beta chain was recovered during a study of neurological immune-mediated disorders. CDR1 and CDR2 (germline): SGHAT, FQNNGV. V shed 5 bases and J shed 11 bases, with 15 bases lying between them. This CDR3 has 12 residues. MiXCR was run by TCRdb on the 5' RACE reads, yielding one entry per CDR3 protein. This sample has roughly 62,000 distinct CDR3 sequences, with around 4.7% found just once. This TCR was recovered from a woman in her forties or fifties with multiple sclerosis. The chain couples TRBV11-2 to TRBJ1-2; D perhaps matches TRBD1 (5 bases). Sequenced sample: PBMCs. CDR3 sequence reads: CASSPLPGGYTF. The CDR3 bases are TGTGCCAGCAGCCCCCTACCCGGGGGGTACACCTTC.